This T cell receptor (beta chain) was obtained from a study of blood T cell repertoires in COVID-19. The CDR3 spans 16 residues. Looked up from germline, CDR1 is MGHDK and CDR2 is SYGVNS. V was shortened by 6 bases and J by 0 bases, with 18 bases between the two germline ends. Here immunoSEQ multiplex PCR was the method, and the copy in TCRdb shows in-frame clones only, minus some. Here the sample spans some 270,000 clones, 70% to 90% being singletons. The chain uses TRBV25-1 and TRBJ2-7; D is perhaps TRBD2 (6 bases). Sequenced: PBMCs or T cells enriched from blood (not recorded which). The TCR comes from a woman in her twenties or thirties with acute COVID-19. As DNA, the CDR3 is TGTGCCAGCAGCGAGCCCGGGACTGCGAGCTCCTACGAGCAGTACTTC. Amino acids: CASSEPGTASSYEQYF.